This TCR beta chain was identified during a study of cytomegalovirus exposure and HLA in healthy donors. CDR1 and CDR2 from the germline V gene are SEHNR and FQNEAQ (reference sequence). The CDR3 length is 16 residues. V lost 4 bases, J lost 6 bases, and 11 bases stayed unmatched. The table lists this clone with a count of one. Its target is not known. Study-level points and caveats: Presence/absence analyses rested on an assumption that sequencing depth was roughly uniform across donors. Most of the TCR beta V segments (in an earlier analysis) were productive either about 87% or about 30% of the time.

The PCR used 60 Vbeta and 13 Jbeta primers. Under the authors' procedure: As a later analysis found, there were about 80 million unique TCR beta chains, of which 8.5 million to 14 million were shared. Some clones are missing from TCRdb's copy, which holds only in-frame ones; the method was immunoSEQ multiplex PCR. For V, J and clone size, that table is used; D and trimming come from the DNA. The sample gives roughly 70,000 clones, around 87% of which show up once; 9% to 13% is in the top ten. This receptor was obtained from a woman younger than 45 in good health and CMV-seropositive. V gene TRBV7-9 combines with J gene TRBJ1-2; TRBD1 aligns across 10 bases. The sample was PBMCs. The CDR3 bases are TGTGCCAGCAGCTCAACCCCCGGGACAGGGGATCATGGCTACACCTTC. Translating it yields CASSSTPGTGDHGYTF.